The 24 T cell receptor beta chains below come from one sample, sequenced in a study of blood T cell repertoires in COVID-19. The protocol was immunoSEQ multiplex PCR, while the TCRdb copy is restricted to in-frame clones and leaves out a portion. There are about 280,000 clones in the sample; around 88% occur only once, and about 4.6% lies in the top ten. Sequencing used peripheral blood. The receptors here all came from a man between 35 and 55 years old with acute or convalescent COVID-19.

On this clone: Other DNA variants within this sample encode the same CDR3. The chain joins TRBV30 to TRBJ2-7; 7 bases line up with TRBD1. Germline V gene data show CDR1 as GTSNPN and CDR2 as SVGIG (reference sequence). This CDR3 comprises 12 residues. V was clipped by 3 bases and J by 3 bases; unmatched bases: 2. CDR3 in DNA: TGTGCCTGGAGAAGACAGGGCTACGAGCAGTACTTC. Translation gives CAWRRQGYEQYF.

The gene calls are TRBV5-6 and TRBJ1-5, with a possible D match to TRBD1 (6 bases). The CDR3 has 16 residues. Germline V lookup: CDR1 SGHDT, CDR2 YYEEEE. Trimming shortened V by 1 base and J by 4 bases, and 15 bases separated the two germline ends. CDR3: CASSLRTVRGNQPQHF. In DNA, the CDR3 is TGTGCCAGCAGCTTGAGGACAGTGAGGGGGAATCAGCCCCAGCATTTT.

The CDR3 sequence: CASSSDDRGRSSYEQYF. In nucleotides, the CDR3 is TGTGCCAGCAGCTCAGACGACAGGGGGAGAAGCTCCTACGAGCAGTACTTC. The chain uses TRBV13 and TRBJ2-7; 9 bases are shared with TRBD1. Trimming took 4 bases from V and 0 from J; bases not matched to a gene: 10. The CDR3 totals 17 residues. Looked up from germline, CDR1 is PRHDT and CDR2 is FYEKMQ (reference sequence).

CDR3 in DNA: TGTGCCAGTACCCTTCGCGGACAGGGAGCTAACTATGGCTACACCTTC. Its translation is CASTLRGQGANYGYTF. This sequence joins TRBV19 and TRBJ1-2; 8 nucleotides match TRBD1. CDR1 LNHDA and CDR2 SQIVND come from the germline V gene (reference sequence). The CDR3 extends over 16 amino acids. Unmatched junction bases numbered 10, after V lost 7 bases and J lost 0 bases.

Comments on this clone: Other DNA sequences within the sample encode an identical CDR3. The V call is TRBV6-1, the J call TRBJ1-2; possible D gene TRBD1, 6 bases. With 2 bases removed from V and 5 bases from J, the gap between germline ends came to 6 bases. The CDR3 sequence is 12 residues long. CDR1 and CDR2 (germline): MNHNS, SASEGT. CDR3 bases: TGTGCCAGCAGTGAACAGGGGTATGGCTACACCTTC. It yields the protein CASSEQGYGYTF.

V is TRBV7-2 and J is TRBJ1-2, with 7 bases fitting TRBD1. From germline, CDR1 is SGHTA and CDR2 FQGNSA. This CDR3 has 14 residues. V shed 1 base and J 8 bases; nucleotides not matched to a gene: 7. CDR3 sequence (DNA): TGTGCCAGCAGCTTAGTGGAGGGGGCGAAAGGCTACACCTTC. As protein: CASSLVEGAKGYTF. Full variable domain (outside the CDR3, taken from reference TRBV7-2 and TRBJ1-2): GAGVSQSPSNKVTEKGKDVELRCDPISGHTALYWYRQSLGQGLEFLIYFQGNSAPDKSGLPSDRFSAERTGGSVSTLTIQRTQQEDSAVYLCASSLVEGAKGYTFGSGTRLTVV.

This chain joins TRBV27 and TRBJ2-5; tentatively, D is TRBD2 (5 bases). V was clipped by 4 bases and J by 2 bases, with 14 bases between them. Germline V CDR1 and CDR2: MNHEY, SMNVEV (reference sequence). The CDR3 length is 15 residues. The CDR3 sequence: CASSSLGLGQETQYF. The CDR3 nucleotides read TGTGCCAGCAGTTCCCTTGGACTGGGACAAGAGACCCAGTACTTC.

J is TRBJ2-4 and V is TRBV7-2, with 7 bases matching TRBD1. J lost 8 bases, V lost 3 bases, and 7 bases had no gene match. The CDR3 loop spans 14 amino acids. CDR1 and CDR2 from the germline V gene are SGHTA and FQGNSA. The DNA of the CDR3 is TGTGCCAGCAGCTTCCCCGGGACAGTTGACATTCAGTACTTC. This gives the protein CASSFPGTVDIQYF.

This clone was observed once. The V and J genes are TRBV19 and TRBJ1-6; 11 nucleotides agree with TRBD1. This CDR3 is 17 amino acids long. Trimming at V came to 3 bases and at J to 3 bases, leaving 4 bases not matched to a gene. Germline loops: CDR1 LNHDA, CDR2 SQIVND (reference sequence). The CDR3 DNA reads TGTGCCAGTAGTATGAGGACAGGGGGCATCTATAATTCACCCCTCCACTTT. Its translation: CASSMRTGGIYNSPLHF.

This clone appeared a few times. This chain joins TRBV2 and TRBJ1-5; 9 positions agree with TRBD1. Germline loops: CDR1 SNHLY, CDR2 FYNNEI. Trimming at V came to 9 bases and at J to 5 bases, leaving 8 bases not matched to a gene. The CDR3 runs to 14 residues. The CDR3, as DNA: TGTGCCAGTTCCGGGACAGGGAGAGATCAGCCCCAGCATTTT. Amino acids: CASSGTGRDQPQHF.

This rearrangement joins TRBV7-2 to TRBJ2-1; possibly TRBD2 for D (6 bases). Germline V CDR1 and CDR2: SGHTA, FQGNSA. The CDR3 has 16 residues. The V gene lost 5 bases and the J gene lost 7 bases, with 21 bases spanning the gap. CDR3 amino acids: CASSPKGRESGNEQFF. The CDR3 bases are TGTGCCAGCAGCCCCAAGGGCCGGGAGTCGGGTAATGAGCAGTTCTTC.

This clone showed up just a few times. The chain is built from TRBV2 and TRBJ2-7; maybe TRBD1 (6 bases). Trimming took 7 bases from V and 0 from J, leaving 16 bases between them. The CDR3 totals 15 residues. Germline V CDR1 and CDR2: SNHLY, FYNNEI. CDR3 sequence (DNA): TGTGCCAGCAAGGGTGGACAGATGAGCTCCTACGAGCAGTACTTC. The encoded protein is CASKGGQMSSYEQYF.

The rearrangement joins TRBV5-1 to TRBJ2-7; 8 bases align to TRBD1. The V gene's germline CDR1 is SGHRS and CDR2 YFSETQ. The CDR3 is 17 amino acids. J was trimmed by 1 base and V by 4 bases; bases with no gene match: 13. Written as DNA, the CDR3 is TGCGCCAGCAGCCCGGGGACAGGCAACATCCCATCCTACGAGCAGTACTTC. It is translated as CASSPGTGNIPSYEQYF. Full variable domain (missing parts from reference TRBV5-1 and TRBJ2-7): KAGVTQTPRYLIKTRGQQVTLSCSPISGHRSVSWYQQTPGQGLQFLFEYFSETQRNKGNFPGRFSGRQFSNSRSEMNVSTLELGDSALYLCASSPGTGNIPSYEQYFGPGTRLTVT.

This chain uses TRBV5-1 with TRBJ1-1; D gene ambiguous. V gave up 7 bases and J gave up 2 bases, with 15 bases separating them. CDR3 length: 14 residues. CDR1 and CDR2 (germline): SGHRS, YFSETQ. CDR3 region: CASATGSTNTEAFF. Here the CDR3 DNA reads TGCGCCAGCGCGACCGGGTCAACAAACACTGAAGCTTTCTTT.

The J gene is TRBJ1-1, the V gene TRBV2, with D unresolved. Trimming stripped 7 bases from V and 1 base from J, with 4 bases between. Germline assignment: CDR1 SNHLY and CDR2 FYNNEI. The CDR3 sequence is 11 residues long. The CDR3 sequence: CASNRNTEAFF. CDR3 sequence (DNA): TGTGCCAGCAACAGGAACACTGAAGCTTTCTTT. Variable domain in full (rest from reference TRBV2 and TRBJ1-1): EPEVTQTPSHQVTQMGQEVILRCVPISNHLYFYWYRQILGQKVEFLVSFYNNEISEKSEIFDDQFSVERPDGSNFTLKIRSTKLEDSAMYFCASNRNTEAFFGQGTRLTVV.

This chain connects TRBV5-4 to TRBJ2-6; D is perhaps TRBD1 (6 bases). The CDR3 covers 17 residues. The germline V gene has CDR1 SGHNT and CDR2 YYREEE (reference sequence). Trimming removed 0 bases at V and 3 bases at J, with 13 bases between. This chain's CDR3 is CASSLAAGRGGANVLTF. In DNA form, the CDR3 reads TGTGCCAGCAGCTTGGCCGCGGGCAGGGGTGGGGCCAACGTCCTGACTTTC. The variable domain in full, completed from reference TRBV5-4 and TRBJ2-6, reads ETGVTQSPTHLIKTRGQQVTLRCSSQSGHNTVSWYQQALGQGPQFIFQYYREEENGRGNFPPRFSGLQFPNYSSELNVNALELDDSALYLCASSLAAGRGGANVLTFGAGSRLTVL.

The chain links TRBV5-1 to TRBJ2-1, with TRBD2 matching 10 bases. The trim removed 2 bases at V and 5 bases at J, leaving 10 bases unmatched. The CDR3 length is 17 residues. Germline V gene data show CDR1 as SGHRS and CDR2 as YFSETQ. This CDR3 reads CASSFDPLAGGDNEQFF. The CDR3 DNA reads TGCGCCAGCAGCTTCGACCCTTTAGCGGGGGGTGACAATGAGCAGTTCTTC.

In its sample, this clone was seen a few times. This chain joins TRBV2 and TRBJ2-2; 7 bases are shared with TRBD1. After removal of 6 bases from V and 0 bases from J, the junction contained 1 base not matched to a gene. This CDR3 spans 14 amino acids. Per germline, CDR1 SNHLY and CDR2 FYNNEI. The CDR3 DNA reads TGTGCCAGCAGGGGACAGTCGAACACCGGGGAGCTGTTTTTT. Encoded protein: CASRGQSNTGELFF.

The chain carries TRBV4-2 and TRBJ1-1, with D possibly being TRBD1 (5 bases). This CDR3 has 15 residues. The germline V and J ends were trimmed by 2 bases and 3 bases, with 13 bases remaining between them. Germline CDR1 is LGHNA and CDR2 is YNFKEQ. The CDR3 loop is CASSQPSQGYTEAFF. CDR3 DNA sequence: TGTGCCAGCAGCCAACCCTCTCAGGGATACACTGAAGCTTTCTTT.

The chain recombines TRBV7-3 with TRBJ2-7, with D perhaps TRBD1 (6 bases). The V end was cut by 2 bases, the J end by 2 bases, with 13 bases between. Germline V gene lookup returns CDR1 SGHTA and CDR2 FQGTGA. The CDR3 totals 15 residues. Here the CDR3 reads CASSLGGGPPYEQYF. CDR3 bases: TGTGCCAGCAGCTTAGGTGGGGGCCCACCCTACGAGCAGTACTTC.

This chain connects TRBV6-1 to TRBJ1-1; D gene uncertain. V gave up 4 bases and J gave up 0 bases, with 21 bases separating them. This CDR3 is built from 18 residues. The V gene's germline CDR1 is MNHNS and CDR2 SASEGT. The CDR3, as DNA: TGTGCCAGCAGTGGAGGCAGCCTTATTTCAAATTTGAACACTGAAGCTTTCTTT. Protein: CASSGGSLISNLNTEAFF.

V is TRBV29-1 and J is TRBJ1-4, with 7 bases aligning to TRBD1. The CDR3 loop spans 14 amino acids. Germline V gene data show CDR1 as SQVTM and CDR2 as ANQGSEA. V gave up 7 bases and J gave up 7 bases; unmatched junction bases: 12. The CDR3 spells CSASRDSGFEKLFF. The CDR3, as DNA: TGCAGCGCCTCGAGGGACAGCGGGTTTGAAAAACTGTTTTTT.

V gene TRBV20-1 combines with J gene TRBJ2-1, with D possibly matching TRBD2 (5 bases). Trimming took 6 bases from V and 3 from J, leaving 6 bases between them. The CDR3 has 11 amino acids. The germline V gene encodes CDR1 DFQATT and CDR2 SNEGSKA (reference sequence). As DNA, the CDR3 is TGCAGTGCACTAGACTACAATGAGCAGTTCTTC. This gives the protein CSALDYNEQFF.

The genes are TRBV30 and TRBJ1-6; D perhaps matches TRBD1 (5 bases). CDR3 length: 15 residues. Germline-derived CDR1 and CDR2 are GTSNPN and SVGIG (reference sequence). V lost 3 bases and J lost 8, with 17 bases in between. Written as DNA, the CDR3 is TGTGCCTGGAGCCCTTGGGGCAGGGACTATTCACCCCTCCACTTT. The encoded protein is CAWSPWGRDYSPLHF.